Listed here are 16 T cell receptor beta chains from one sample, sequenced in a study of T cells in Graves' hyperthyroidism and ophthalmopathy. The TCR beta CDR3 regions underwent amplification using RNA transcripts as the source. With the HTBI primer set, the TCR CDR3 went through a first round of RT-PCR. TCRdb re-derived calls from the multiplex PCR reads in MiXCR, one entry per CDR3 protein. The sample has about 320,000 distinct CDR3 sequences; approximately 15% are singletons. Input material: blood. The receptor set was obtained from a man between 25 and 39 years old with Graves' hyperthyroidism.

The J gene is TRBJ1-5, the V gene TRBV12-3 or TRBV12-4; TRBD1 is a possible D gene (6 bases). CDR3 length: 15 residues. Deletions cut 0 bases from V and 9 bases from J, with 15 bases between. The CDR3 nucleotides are TGTGCCAGCAGTTTAGCCAGGGGACCCCGGGGGCCCCAGCATTTT. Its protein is CASSLARGPRGPQHF.

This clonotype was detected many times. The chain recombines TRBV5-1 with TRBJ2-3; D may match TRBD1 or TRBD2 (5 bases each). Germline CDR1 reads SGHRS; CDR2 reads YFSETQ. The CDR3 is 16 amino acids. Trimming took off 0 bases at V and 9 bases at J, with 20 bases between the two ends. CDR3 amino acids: CASSLAGRAGQGTQYF. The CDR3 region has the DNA TGCGCCAGCAGCTTGGCGGGGCGGGCCGGCCAAGGAACGCAGTATTTT.

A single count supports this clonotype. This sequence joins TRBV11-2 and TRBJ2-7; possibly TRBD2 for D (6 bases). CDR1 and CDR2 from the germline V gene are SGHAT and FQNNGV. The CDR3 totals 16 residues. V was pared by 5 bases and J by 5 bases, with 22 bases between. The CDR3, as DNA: TGTGCCAGCAGCATAGGAACCGGGACTGGGTACGACGAGCAGTACTTC. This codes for CASSIGTGTGYDEQYF.

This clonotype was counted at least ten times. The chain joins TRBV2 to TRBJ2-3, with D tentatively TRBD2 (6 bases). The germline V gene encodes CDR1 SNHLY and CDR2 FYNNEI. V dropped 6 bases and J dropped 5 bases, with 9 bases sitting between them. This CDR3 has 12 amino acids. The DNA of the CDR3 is TGTGCCAGCAGCTGGCGGGAAGATACGCAGTATTTT. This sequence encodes CASSWREDTQYF.

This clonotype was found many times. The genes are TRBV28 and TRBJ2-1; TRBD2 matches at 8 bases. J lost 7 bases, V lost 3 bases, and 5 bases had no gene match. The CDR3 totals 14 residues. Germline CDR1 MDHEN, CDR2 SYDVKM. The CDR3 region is CASSFAGGRNEQFF. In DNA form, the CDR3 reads TGTGCCAGCAGTTTCGCGGGAGGAAGGAATGAGCAGTTCTTC.

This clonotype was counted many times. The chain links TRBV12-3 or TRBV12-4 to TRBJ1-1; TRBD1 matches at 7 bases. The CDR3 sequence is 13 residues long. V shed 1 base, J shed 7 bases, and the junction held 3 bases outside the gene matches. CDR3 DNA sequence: TGTGCCAGCAGTTTAGTTAGGACAGGTGAAGCTTTCTTT. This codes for CASSLVRTGEAFF.

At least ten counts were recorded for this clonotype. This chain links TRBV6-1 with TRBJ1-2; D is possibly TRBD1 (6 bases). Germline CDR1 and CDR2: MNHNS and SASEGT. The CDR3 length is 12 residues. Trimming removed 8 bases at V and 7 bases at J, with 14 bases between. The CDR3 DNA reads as TGTGCCAGCGGGCCTCAGGGGTCTGGCTACACCTTC. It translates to CASGPQGSGYTF.

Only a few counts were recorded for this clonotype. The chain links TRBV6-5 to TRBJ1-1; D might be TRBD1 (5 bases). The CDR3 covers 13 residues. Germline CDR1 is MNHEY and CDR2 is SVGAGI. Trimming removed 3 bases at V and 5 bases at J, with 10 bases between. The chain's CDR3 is CASSYDSGTEAFF. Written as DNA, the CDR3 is TGTGCCAGCAGTTATGACAGTGGGACTGAAGCTTTCTTT.

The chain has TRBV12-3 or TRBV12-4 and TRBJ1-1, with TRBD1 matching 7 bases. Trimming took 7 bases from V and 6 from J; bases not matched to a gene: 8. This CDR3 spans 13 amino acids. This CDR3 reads CASNLRGAAEAFF. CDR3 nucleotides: TGTGCCAGCAACCTCAGGGGGGCCGCTGAAGCTTTCTTT.

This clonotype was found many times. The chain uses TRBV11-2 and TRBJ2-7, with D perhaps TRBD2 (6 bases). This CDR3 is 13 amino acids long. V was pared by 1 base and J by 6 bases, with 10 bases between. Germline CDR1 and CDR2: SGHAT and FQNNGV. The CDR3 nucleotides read TGTGCCAGCAGCTTAGGGCGGGGAGGCGAGCAGTACTTC. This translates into CASSLGRGGEQYF. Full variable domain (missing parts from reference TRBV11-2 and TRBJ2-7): EAGVAQSPRYKIIEKRQSVAFWCNPISGHATLYWYQQILGQGPKLLIQFQNNGVVDDSQLPKDRFSAERLKGVDSTLKIQPAKLEDSAVYLCASSLGRGGEQYFGPGTRLTVT.

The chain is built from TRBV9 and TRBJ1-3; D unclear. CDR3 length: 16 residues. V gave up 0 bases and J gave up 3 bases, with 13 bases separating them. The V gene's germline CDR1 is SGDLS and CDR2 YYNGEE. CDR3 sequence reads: CASSVEGAVGGNTIYF. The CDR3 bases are TGTGCCAGCAGCGTAGAAGGCGCCGTCGGTGGAAACACCATATATTTT. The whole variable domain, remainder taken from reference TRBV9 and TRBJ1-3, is DSGVTQTPKHLITATGQRVTLRCSPRSGDLSVYWYQQSLDQGLQFLIQYYNGEERAKGNILERFSAQQFPDLHSELNLSSLELGDSALYFCASSVEGAVGGNTIYFGEGSWLTVV.

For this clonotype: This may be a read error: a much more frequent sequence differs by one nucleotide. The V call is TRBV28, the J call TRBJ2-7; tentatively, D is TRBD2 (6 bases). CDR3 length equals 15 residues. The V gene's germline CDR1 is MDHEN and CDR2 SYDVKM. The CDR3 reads CVSSLLTGAPREQYF. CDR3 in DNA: TGTGTCAGCAGTTTATTAACGGGAGCCCCGCGGGAGCAGTACTTC. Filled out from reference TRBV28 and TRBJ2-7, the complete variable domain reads DVKVTQSSRYLVKRTGEKVFLECVQDMDHENMFWYRQDPGLGLRLIYFSYDVKMKEKGDIPEGYSVSREKKERFSLILESASTNQTSMYLCVSSLLTGAPREQYFGPGTRLTVT.

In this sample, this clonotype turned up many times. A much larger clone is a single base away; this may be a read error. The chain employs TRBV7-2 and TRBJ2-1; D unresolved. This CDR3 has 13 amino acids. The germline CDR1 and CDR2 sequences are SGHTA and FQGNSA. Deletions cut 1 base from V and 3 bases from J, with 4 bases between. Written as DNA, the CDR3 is TGTGCCAGCAGCTTAGGGAACTACAATGAGCAGTTCTTC. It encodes CASSLGNYNEQFF.

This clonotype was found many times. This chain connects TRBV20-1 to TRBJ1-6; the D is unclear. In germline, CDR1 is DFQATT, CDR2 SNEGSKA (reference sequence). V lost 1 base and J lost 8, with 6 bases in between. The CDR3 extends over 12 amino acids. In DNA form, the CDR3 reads TGCAGTGCTAGAGGGGCCGATTCACCCCTCCACTTT. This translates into CSARGADSPLHF.

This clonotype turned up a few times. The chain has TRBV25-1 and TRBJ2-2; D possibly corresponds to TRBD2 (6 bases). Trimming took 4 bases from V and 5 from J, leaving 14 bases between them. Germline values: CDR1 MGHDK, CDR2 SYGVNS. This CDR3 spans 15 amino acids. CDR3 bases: TGTGCCAGCAGTGGCGGGACCACGAGGACCGGGGAGCTGTTTTTT. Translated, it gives CASSGGTTRTGELFF.

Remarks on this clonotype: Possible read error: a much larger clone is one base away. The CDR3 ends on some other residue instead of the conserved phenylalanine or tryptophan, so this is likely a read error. CDR3 loop: CASTLRRATYEQYL. In nucleotides, the CDR3 is TGTGCCAGCACCCTCCGTCGGGCCACCTACGAGCAGTACCTC. The chain recombines TRBV5-5 with TRBJ2-7; no reliable D call. This CDR3 is built from 14 residues. The V gene lost 6 bases and the J gene lost 2 bases, with 15 bases spanning the gap. CDR1 is SGHKS and CDR2 is YYEKEE in the germline V gene (reference sequence).